The 14 T cell receptor beta chains below all came from one sample that was sequenced in a study of T cell repertoires in cytomegalovirus infection. The antigens for these receptors are not known. TCRdb reanalysed the reads using MiXCR and keeps one entry per CDR3 protein. The table lists some 900,000 distinct CDR3 sequences, approximately 30% of them singletons. The material sequenced was cultured CD8+ T cells from PBMCs, taken from culture after CMV antigen stimulation. The source of these receptors is a human donor in good health (CMV status not recorded). Some clones in this sample may be carry-over from other donors' samples.

Concerning this clonotype itself: The junction departs from the called germline gene at one end, perhaps through a read error. The chain joins TRBV5-6 to TRBJ2-5, with TRBD2 as a possible D gene (5 bases). The CDR3 has 15 amino acids. The V gene's germline CDR1 is SGHDT and CDR2 YYEEEE. The CDR3 sequence: CASSSPPGFGETKYF. CDR3 DNA sequence: TGTGCCAGCAGCTCCCCCCCGGGATTCGGGGAGACCAAGTACTTC.

The V and J genes are TRBV2 and TRBJ1-6; TRBD1 matches 7 bases. The CDR3 contains 13 residues. Germline loops: CDR1 SNHLY, CDR2 FYNNEI. The junction had 6 bases not matched to a gene; V was cut back by 11 bases and J by 5 bases. The CDR3 coding sequence is TGTGCCGTATGGGGGACAGATAATTCACCCCTCCACTTT. Translation gives CAVWGTDNSPLHF.

V usage is TRBV28 and J usage is TRBJ1-2, with a weak D call TRBD1 (5 bases). The germline V gene has CDR1 MDHEN and CDR2 SYDVKM. V was cut by 3 bases and J by 5 bases, with 13 bases left in between. The CDR3 covers 14 residues. This CDR3 reads CASSFVRALYGYTF. CDR3 DNA sequence: TGTGCCAGCAGTTTCGTCAGGGCCTTATATGGCTACACCTTC.

J is TRBJ1-2 and V is TRBV5-1, with D hard to call. Germline V gives CDR1 SGHRS, CDR2 YFSETQ. The CDR3 contains 13 residues. V lost 2 bases and J 3 bases, leaving 8 bases between the germline ends. CDR3 protein: CASSFNGDYGYTF. The CDR3 nucleotides read TGCGCCAGCAGCTTCAATGGGGACTATGGCTACACCTTC.

The rearrangement joins TRBV4-3 to TRBJ2-5, with a tentative D call TRBD2 (6 bases). The CDR3 runs to 14 residues. Germline lookup yields CDR1 LGHNA and CDR2 YSLEER. Trimming shortened V by 0 bases and J by 3 bases, and 8 bases separated the two germline ends. In DNA form, the CDR3 reads TGCGCCAGCAGCCAAGAGTGGAGGGAAGAGACCCAGTACTTC. Amino acid sequence: CASSQEWREETQYF.

This clonotype was found once. Here the CDR3 reads CASTLSRDRASFSNQPQHF. CDR3 DNA: TGTGCCAGCACCCTCTCCCGGGACAGGGCTTCTTTCAGCAATCAGCCCCAGCATTTT. The chain uses TRBV6-2 or TRBV6-3 and TRBJ1-5; 9 nucleotides agree with TRBD1. Trimming cost V 7 bases and J 1 base; bases outside gene matches: 17. Germline CDR1 reads MNHEY; CDR2 reads SVGEGT. The CDR3 extends over 19 amino acids.

This sequence joins TRBV4-2 and TRBJ1-2; D is possibly TRBD1 (5 bases). Trimming removed 1 base from V and 9 bases from J, with 18 bases in between. The germline gives CDR1 LGHNA, CDR2 YNFKEQ. There are 15 residues in the CDR3. CDR3 region: CASSQVSGDPNRYTF. DNA of the CDR3: TGTGCCAGCAGCCAAGTTTCGGGGGACCCAAATCGCTACACCTTC.

The CDR3 here is CASSVGTDSNYGYTF. CDR3 DNA: TGTGCCAGCAGCGTAGGGACTGACAGTAACTATGGCTACACCTTC. The gene calls are TRBV9 and TRBJ1-2, with D perhaps TRBD1 (5 bases). The CDR3 sequence is 15 residues long. CDR1 and CDR2 (germline): SGDLS, YYNGEE. Trimming stripped 0 bases from V and 1 base from J, with 10 bases between.

This clonotype has more than one count but fewer than ten. The chain joins TRBV7-9 to TRBJ2-1, with D perhaps matching TRBD1 or TRBD2 (6 bases each). Deletions cut 4 bases from V and 4 bases from J, with 20 bases between. This CDR3 contains 17 residues. The germline V gene has CDR1 SEHNR and CDR2 FQNEAQ (reference sequence). Written as DNA, the CDR3 is TGTGCCAGCAGCTCGTTCCAGGGCTGGGGGGCTTACAATGAGCAGTTCTTC. This codes for CASSSFQGWGAYNEQFF.

This chain links TRBV5-4 with TRBJ2-5, with 7 positions matching TRBD2. The CDR3 has 15 residues. From germline, CDR1 is SGHNT and CDR2 YYREEE (reference sequence). V lost 2 bases to trimming and J lost 2 bases; unmatched junction nucleotides: 6. The CDR3 DNA reads as TGTGCCAGCAGCTTAGGTGGGGAGGGGCAAGAGACCCAGTACTTC. Translating it yields CASSLGGEGQETQYF.

This clonotype was seen more than once but under ten times. The V gene is TRBV11-1, the J gene TRBJ1-2; TRBD1 agrees at 9 bases. With V trimmed by 0 bases and J by 6 bases, 2 bases remained unmatched. There are 14 residues in the CDR3. The V gene's germline CDR1 is SGHAT and CDR2 FQDESV (reference sequence). The CDR3 DNA reads as TGTGCCAGCAGCTTAGCGAGGGACAGGGATGGCTACACCTTC. Translation: CASSLARDRDGYTF. The full variable domain, completed using reference TRBV11-1 and TRBJ1-2, is EAEVAQSPRYKITEKSQAVAFWCDPISGHATLYWYRQILGQGPELLVQFQDESVVDDSQLPKDRFSAERLKGVDSTLKIQPAELGDSAMYLCASSLARDRDGYTFGSGTRLTVV.

This clonotype was recorded a few times. The chain recombines TRBV12-3 or TRBV12-4 with TRBJ2-2; 15 bases line up with TRBD2. The CDR3 totals 19 residues. V shed 3 bases and J 2 bases; nucleotides not matched to a gene: 7. The CDR3 spells CASSFWTSGGAENTGELFF. The CDR3 nucleotides are TGTGCCAGCAGTTTTTGGACTAGCGGGGGGGCCGAAAACACCGGGGAGCTGTTTTTT.

Points on this clonotype: Mismatch with germline at one junction end may stem from a read error. J is TRBJ2-3 and V is TRBV7-3; perhaps D is TRBD1 or TRBD2 (5 bases each). The germline V gene encodes CDR1 SGHTA and CDR2 FQGTGA. This CDR3 has 15 amino acids. In DNA, the CDR3 is TGTGCCAGCAGCTTTGACGGGGCTAGCACACATACGCAGTATTTT. Translated, it gives CASSFDGASTHTQYF.

This clonotype was detected ten times or more. The chain couples TRBV7-8 to TRBJ1-4; 7 bases agree with TRBD1. The CDR3 covers 22 residues. The ends lost 4 bases at V and 6 bases at J; junction bases unmatched: 29. The germline CDR1 and CDR2 sequences are SGHVS and FQNEAQ. CDR3 sequence reads: CASSSHKGVLGQGVEADEKLFF. The CDR3 DNA reads TGTGCCAGCAGCTCCCATAAGGGCGTTTTAGGCCAGGGGGTGGAGGCTGATGAAAAACTGTTTTTT.